This is a list of T cell receptor beta chains from one sample in a study of immune evolution from preneoplasia to lung adenocarcinoma. Here immunoSEQ multiplex PCR was the method, and the copy in TCRdb shows in-frame clones only, minus some. The sample includes about 8,300 clones, 80% to 90% of them seen just once. Sequenced input: FFPE minimally invasive lung adenocarcinoma tissue. Receptors originate from a person aged 65 to 85 with lung adenocarcinoma. Each CDR3 is given without its conserved first and last residue. The D gene is left open where the match is weak. Clone size appears in some rows only: once, few, many, or a class for an expanded clone.

CDR3 protein	V gene	D gene	clone size	J gene
SVDTGDNTGELF	TRBV29-1	TRBD1	.	TRBJ2-2
ASSLTGSNQPQH	TRBV28	.	.	TRBJ1-5
ANSAPGTQYGYT	TRBV6-1	.	.	TRBJ1-2
ASSVGVLALADTQY	TRBV9	.	.	TRBJ2-3
ASSQSPGQGGYEQF	TRBV4-1	TRBD1	.	TRBJ2-1
ASSLDLAAPSGYT	TRBV11-2	.	once	TRBJ1-2
ASSSRGQGAEKLF	TRBV5-1	TRBD1	.	TRBJ1-4
ASSSTRAKF	TRBV6-5	.	.	TRBJ2-1
ASREGQHNEQF	TRBV5-1	.	.	TRBJ2-1
ASSGSIYGYT	TRBV7-2	.	.	TRBJ1-2
ASSNAAAGGPYEQF	TRBV19	TRBD2	few	TRBJ2-1
ASSLGEFGGYT	TRBV27	.	.	TRBJ1-2
ASSLAGATDTQY	TRBV28	.	.	TRBJ2-3
ASRPDRAGSYGYT	TRBV2	TRBD1	.	TRBJ1-2
ASSFADTQY	TRBV5-1	.	.	TRBJ2-3
ASSLLGAGELF	TRBV7-9	.	.	TRBJ2-2
ASSPDGARDTEAF	TRBV18	.	.	TRBJ1-1
ASIEPGGGYSGNTIY	TRBV7-9	.	once	TRBJ1-3
ASSLVGLGQKGSPLH	TRBV28	TRBD1	once	TRBJ1-6
ASSLDLGTQNEKLF	TRBV7-8	.	.	TRBJ1-4
SVVEVGLGTEAF	TRBV29-1	.	.	TRBJ1-1
ASSLVLRESFRNTEAF	TRBV28	.	.	TRBJ1-1
ASSNRDWVGELF	TRBV14	.	once	TRBJ2-2
ASSLLGVGNTIY	TRBV7-9	.	.	TRBJ1-3
ASSIGTVSNQPQH	TRBV19	.	.	TRBJ1-5
ATSIPLAGYYGYT	TRBV15	.	.	TRBJ1-2
ASSETRGDGNEKLF	TRBV6-1	.	.	TRBJ1-4
ARSLMWTDHTGELF	TRBV5-3	.	.	TRBJ2-2
AISELGGSLNQPQH	TRBV10-3	.	.	TRBJ1-5
ASSTRGLGYT	TRBV9	TRBD1	.	TRBJ1-2
ASSKTGPGEKLF	TRBV5-6	TRBD1	few	TRBJ1-4
SVGLAGLEQY	TRBV29-1	TRBD2	few	TRBJ2-7
SVDDRGAGELF	TRBV29-1	TRBD1	.	TRBJ2-2
ASIGGINQPQH	TRBV2	.	.	TRBJ1-5
ASSNQGAGELF	TRBV11-1	TRBD1	.	TRBJ2-2
ASSRKTGGPQETQY	TRBV6-6	TRBD1	.	TRBJ2-5
ASSRTGTSGSYEQY	TRBV19	TRBD2	once	TRBJ2-7
ASSLVPDRPTYEQY	TRBV27	TRBD1	.	TRBJ2-7
ASSVAPPSGYNEQF	TRBV9	.	.	TRBJ2-1
ASAGANTQY	TRBV12-5	.	.	TRBJ2-3
ASSRAGGRLETQY	TRBV7-3	.	few	TRBJ2-5
ASSQDVGNSPLH	TRBV4-2	.	.	TRBJ1-6
ASSQGSSGTYEQY	TRBV4-2	TRBD2	.	TRBJ2-7
ASSSSSPETQY	TRBV11-2	.	.	TRBJ2-5
AISESGHFYEQY	TRBV10-3	.	.	TRBJ2-7
ASSLDSGQTYGYT	TRBV7-2	TRBD1	once	TRBJ1-2
ASSPDRGLSYEQY	TRBV2	TRBD1	.	TRBJ2-7
ASSREVKETQY	TRBV11-3	.	.	TRBJ2-5
ASSRDPGGNTGELF	TRBV5-1	TRBD1	.	TRBJ2-2